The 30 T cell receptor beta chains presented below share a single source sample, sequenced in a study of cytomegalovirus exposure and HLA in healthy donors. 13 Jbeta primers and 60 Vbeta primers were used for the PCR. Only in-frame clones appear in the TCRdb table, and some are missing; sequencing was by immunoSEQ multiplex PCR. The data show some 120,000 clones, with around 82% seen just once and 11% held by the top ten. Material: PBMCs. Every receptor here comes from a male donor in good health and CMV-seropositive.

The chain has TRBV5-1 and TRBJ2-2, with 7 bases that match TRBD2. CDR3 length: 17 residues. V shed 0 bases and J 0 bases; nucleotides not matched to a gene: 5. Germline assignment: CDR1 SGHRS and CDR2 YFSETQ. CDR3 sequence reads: CASSLAAGSPNTGELFF. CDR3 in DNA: TGCGCCAGCAGCTTGGCAGCGGGGTCCCCGAACACCGGGGAGCTGTTTTTT. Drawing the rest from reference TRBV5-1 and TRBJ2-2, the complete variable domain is KAGVTQTPRYLIKTRGQQVTLSCSPISGHRSVSWYQQTPGQGLQFLFEYFSETQRNKGNFPGRFSGRQFSNSRSEMNVSTLELGDSALYLCASSLAAGSPNTGELFFGEGSRLTVL.

The CDR3 reads CASRRGTSVADTQYF. CDR3 nucleotides: TGTGCCAGCAGGAGGGGGACCTCCGTGGCAGATACGCAGTATTTT. V gene TRBV2 combines with J gene TRBJ2-3; a weak D match, TRBD1 (6 bases). V lost 6 bases and J 4 bases, leaving 17 bases between the germline ends. CDR3 size: 15 residues. Germline CDR1 SNHLY, CDR2 FYNNEI.

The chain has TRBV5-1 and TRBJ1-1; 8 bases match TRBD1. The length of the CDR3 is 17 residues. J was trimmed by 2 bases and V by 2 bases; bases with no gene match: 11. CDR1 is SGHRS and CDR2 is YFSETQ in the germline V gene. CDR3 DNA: TGCGCCAGCAGCTTCTTAGGACAGGGCCAGGCTAACACTGAAGCTTTCTTT. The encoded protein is CASSFLGQGQANTEAFF.

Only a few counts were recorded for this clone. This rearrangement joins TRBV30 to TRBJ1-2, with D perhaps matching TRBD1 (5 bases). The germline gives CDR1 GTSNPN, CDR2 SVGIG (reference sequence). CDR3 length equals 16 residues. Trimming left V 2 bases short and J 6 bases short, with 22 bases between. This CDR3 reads CAWSQLWTGGKDGYTF. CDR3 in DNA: TGTGCCTGGAGTCAATTATGGACGGGGGGAAAGGATGGCTACACCTTC.

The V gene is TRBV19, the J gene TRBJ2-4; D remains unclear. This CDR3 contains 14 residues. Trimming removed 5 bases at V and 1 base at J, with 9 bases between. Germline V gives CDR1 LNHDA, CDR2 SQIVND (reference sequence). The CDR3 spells CASSLSAAKNIQYF. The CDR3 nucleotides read TGTGCCAGTAGTCTTAGTGCCGCCAAAAACATTCAGTACTTC.

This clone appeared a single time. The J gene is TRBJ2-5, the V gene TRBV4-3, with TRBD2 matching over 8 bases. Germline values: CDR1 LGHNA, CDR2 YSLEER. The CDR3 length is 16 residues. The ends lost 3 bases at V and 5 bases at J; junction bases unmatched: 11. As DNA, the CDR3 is TGCGCCAGCAGCCAGTACGGGGGGGCCGGTGGGGAGACCCAGTACTTC. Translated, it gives CASSQYGGAGGETQYF.

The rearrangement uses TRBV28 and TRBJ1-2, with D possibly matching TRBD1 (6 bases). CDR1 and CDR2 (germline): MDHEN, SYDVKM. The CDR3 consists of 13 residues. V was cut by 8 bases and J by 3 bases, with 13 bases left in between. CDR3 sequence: CASRGRGHYGYTF. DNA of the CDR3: TGTGCCAGCCGGGGCAGGGGTCACTATGGCTACACCTTC.

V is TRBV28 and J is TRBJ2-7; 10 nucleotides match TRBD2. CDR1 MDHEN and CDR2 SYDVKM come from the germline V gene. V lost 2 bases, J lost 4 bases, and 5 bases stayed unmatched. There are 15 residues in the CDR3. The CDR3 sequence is CASSLVGLALYEQYF. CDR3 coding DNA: TGTGCCAGCAGTTTAGTGGGACTAGCGCTGTACGAGCAGTACTTC.

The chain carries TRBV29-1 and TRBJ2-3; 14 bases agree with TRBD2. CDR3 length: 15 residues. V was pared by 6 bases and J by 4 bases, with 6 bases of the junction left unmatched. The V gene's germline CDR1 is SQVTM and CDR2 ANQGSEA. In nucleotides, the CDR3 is TGCAGCGTCGGGACTAGCGGGAGTAGGGCAGATACGCAGTATTTT. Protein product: CSVGTSGSRADTQYF.

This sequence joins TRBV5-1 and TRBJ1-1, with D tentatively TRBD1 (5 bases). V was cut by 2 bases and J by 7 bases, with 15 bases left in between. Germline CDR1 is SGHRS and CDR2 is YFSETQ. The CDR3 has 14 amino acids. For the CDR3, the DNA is TGCGCCAGCAGCTTTAGACAGATGAGCATTGAAGCTTTCTTT. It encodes CASSFRQMSIEAFF.

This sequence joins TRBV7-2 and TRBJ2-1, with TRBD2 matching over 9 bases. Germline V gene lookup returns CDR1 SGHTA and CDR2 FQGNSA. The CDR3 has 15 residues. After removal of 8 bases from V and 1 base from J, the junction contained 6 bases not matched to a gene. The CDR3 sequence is CASGSGRSSYNEQFF. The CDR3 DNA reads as TGTGCCAGCGGTAGCGGGAGATCGTCCTACAATGAGCAGTTCTTC. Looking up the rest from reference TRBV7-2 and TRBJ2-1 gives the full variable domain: GAGVSQSPSNKVTEKGKDVELRCDPISGHTALYWYRQSLGQGLEFLIYFQGNSAPDKSGLPSDRFSAERTGGSVSTLTIQRTQQEDSAVYLCASGSGRSSYNEQFFGPGTRLTVL.

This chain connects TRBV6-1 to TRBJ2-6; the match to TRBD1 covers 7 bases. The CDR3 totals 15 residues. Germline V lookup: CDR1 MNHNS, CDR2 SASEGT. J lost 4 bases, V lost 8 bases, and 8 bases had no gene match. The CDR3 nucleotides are TGTGCCAGCGATGAACAGGGGACAGGGGCCAACGTCCTGACTTTC. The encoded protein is CASDEQGTGANVLTF.

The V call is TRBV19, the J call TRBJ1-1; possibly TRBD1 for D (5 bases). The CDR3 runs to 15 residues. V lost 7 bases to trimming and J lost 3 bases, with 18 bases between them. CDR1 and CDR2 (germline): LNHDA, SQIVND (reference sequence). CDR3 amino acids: CASIRKGKAYTEAFF. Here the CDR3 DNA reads TGTGCCAGTATTCGGAAGGGGAAGGCGTACACTGAAGCTTTCTTT.

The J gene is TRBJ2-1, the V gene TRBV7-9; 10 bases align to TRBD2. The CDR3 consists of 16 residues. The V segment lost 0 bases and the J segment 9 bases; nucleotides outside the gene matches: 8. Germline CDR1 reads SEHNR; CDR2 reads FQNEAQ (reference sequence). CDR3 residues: CASSLAASGRVGEQFF. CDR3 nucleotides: TGTGCCAGCAGCTTAGCAGCCAGCGGGAGGGTTGGTGAGCAGTTCTTC.

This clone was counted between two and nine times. CDR3 coding DNA: TGTGCCAGCAGACTAGCGGGAGTATACGAGCAGTACTTC. Amino acid sequence: CASRLAGVYEQYF. J is TRBJ2-5 and V is TRBV7-2; TRBD2 matches at 11 bases. The DNA end favors TRBJ2-7, so the J call may be wrong. This CDR3 has 13 amino acids. Germline assignment: CDR1 SGHTA and CDR2 FQGNSA.

The CDR3 here is CASSLTGHPGTDTQYF. CDR3 coding DNA: TGTGCCAGCAGTTTAACGGGACACCCAGGCACAGATACGCAGTATTTT. This chain connects TRBV27 to TRBJ2-3, with a tentative D call TRBD1 (6 bases). Per the germline V gene, CDR1 is MNHEY and CDR2 is SMNVEV (reference sequence). The V end was cut by 2 bases, the J end by 1 base, with 13 bases between. CDR3 size: 16 residues.

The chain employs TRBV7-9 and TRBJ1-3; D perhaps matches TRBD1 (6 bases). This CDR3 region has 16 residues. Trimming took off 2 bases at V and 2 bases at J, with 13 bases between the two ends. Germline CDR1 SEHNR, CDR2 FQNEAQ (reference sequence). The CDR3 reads CASSLTGTQAGNTIYF. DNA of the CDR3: TGTGCCAGCAGCTTAACCGGGACACAAGCTGGAAACACCATATATTTT.

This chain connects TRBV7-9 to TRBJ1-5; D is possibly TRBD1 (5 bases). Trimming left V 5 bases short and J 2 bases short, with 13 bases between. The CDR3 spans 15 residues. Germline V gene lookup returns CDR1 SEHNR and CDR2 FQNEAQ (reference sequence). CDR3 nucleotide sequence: TGTGCCAGCAGCCCTGACCGGGGGGGCAATCAGCCCCAGCATTTT. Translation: CASSPDRGGNQPQHF.

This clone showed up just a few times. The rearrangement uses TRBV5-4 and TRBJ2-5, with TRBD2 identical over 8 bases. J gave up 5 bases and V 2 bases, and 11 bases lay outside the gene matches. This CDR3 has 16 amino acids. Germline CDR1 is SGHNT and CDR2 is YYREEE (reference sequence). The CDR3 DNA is TGTGCCAGCAGCTTAGGGTCAGCGGGAGTGGCCGAGACCCAGTACTTC. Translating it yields CASSLGSAGVAETQYF.

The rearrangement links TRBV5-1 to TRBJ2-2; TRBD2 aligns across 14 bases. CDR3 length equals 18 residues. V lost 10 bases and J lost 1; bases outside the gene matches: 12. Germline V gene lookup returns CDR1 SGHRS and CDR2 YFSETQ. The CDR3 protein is CAHMMGLAGEGNTGELFF. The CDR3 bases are TGCGCCCACATGATGGGACTAGCGGGAGAAGGGAACACCGGGGAGCTGTTTTTT. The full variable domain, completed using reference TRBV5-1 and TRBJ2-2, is KAGVTQTPRYLIKTRGQQVTLSCSPISGHRSVSWYQQTPGQGLQFLFEYFSETQRNKGNFPGRFSGRQFSNSRSEMNVSTLELGDSALYLCAHMMGLAGEGNTGELFFGEGSRLTVL.

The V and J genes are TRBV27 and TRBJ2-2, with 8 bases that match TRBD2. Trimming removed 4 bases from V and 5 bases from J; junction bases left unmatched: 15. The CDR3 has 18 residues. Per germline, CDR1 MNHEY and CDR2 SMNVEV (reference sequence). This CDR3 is CASSSASPGTSPTGELFF. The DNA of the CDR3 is TGTGCCAGCAGTTCGGCGAGTCCCGGGACTAGTCCGACCGGGGAGCTGTTTTTT.

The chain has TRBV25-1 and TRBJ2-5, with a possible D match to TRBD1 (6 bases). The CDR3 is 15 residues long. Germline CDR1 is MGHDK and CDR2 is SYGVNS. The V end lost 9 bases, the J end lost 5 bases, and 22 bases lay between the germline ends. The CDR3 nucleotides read TGTGCCAGGACGGGGTACAGGGCCCAGGAGGAGACCCAGTACTTC. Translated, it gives CARTGYRAQEETQYF.

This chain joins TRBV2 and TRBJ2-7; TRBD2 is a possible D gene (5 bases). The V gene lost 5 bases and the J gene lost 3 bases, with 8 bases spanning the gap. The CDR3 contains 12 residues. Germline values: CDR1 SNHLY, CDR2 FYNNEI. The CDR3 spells CASSRDSYEQYF. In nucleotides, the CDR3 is TGTGCCAGCAGTCGGGATAGCTACGAGCAGTACTTC.

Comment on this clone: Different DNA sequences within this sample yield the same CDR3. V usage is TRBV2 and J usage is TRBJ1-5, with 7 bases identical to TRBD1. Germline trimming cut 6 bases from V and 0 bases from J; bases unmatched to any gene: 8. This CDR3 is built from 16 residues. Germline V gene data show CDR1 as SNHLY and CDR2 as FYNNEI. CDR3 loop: CASSPQGGRSNQPQHF. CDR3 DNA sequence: TGTGCCAGCAGCCCCCAGGGGGGCCGTAGCAATCAGCCCCAGCATTTT.

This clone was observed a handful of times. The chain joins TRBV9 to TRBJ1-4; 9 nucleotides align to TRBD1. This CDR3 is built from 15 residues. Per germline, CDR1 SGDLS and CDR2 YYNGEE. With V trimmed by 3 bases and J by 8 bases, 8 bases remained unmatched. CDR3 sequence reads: CASSGLQGAGEKLFF. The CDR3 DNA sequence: TGTGCCAGCAGCGGCCTACAGGGGGCGGGAGAAAAACTGTTTTTT. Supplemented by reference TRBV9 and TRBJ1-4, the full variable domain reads DSGVTQTPKHLITATGQRVTLRCSPRSGDLSVYWYQQSLDQGLQFLIQYYNGEERAKGNILERFSAQQFPDLHSELNLSSLELGDSALYFCASSGLQGAGEKLFFGSGTQLSVL.

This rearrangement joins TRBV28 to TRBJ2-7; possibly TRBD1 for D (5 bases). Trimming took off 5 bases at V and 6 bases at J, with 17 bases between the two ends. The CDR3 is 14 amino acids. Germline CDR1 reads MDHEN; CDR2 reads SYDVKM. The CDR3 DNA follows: TGTGCCAGCAGTACCCAACGGACAAGCAGCGAGCAGTACTTC. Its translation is CASSTQRTSSEQYF.

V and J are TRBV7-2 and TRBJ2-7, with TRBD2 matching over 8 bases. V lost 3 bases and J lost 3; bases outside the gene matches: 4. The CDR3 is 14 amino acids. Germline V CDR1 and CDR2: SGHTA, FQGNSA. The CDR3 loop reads CASSFRTSLYEQYF. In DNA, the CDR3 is TGTGCCAGCAGCTTTCGGACTAGCCTCTACGAGCAGTACTTC.

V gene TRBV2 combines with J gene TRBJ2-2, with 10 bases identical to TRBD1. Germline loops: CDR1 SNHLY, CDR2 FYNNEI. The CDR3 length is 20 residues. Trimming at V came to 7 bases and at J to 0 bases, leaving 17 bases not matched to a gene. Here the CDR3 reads CASKLSRTGGSTANTGELFF. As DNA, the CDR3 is TGTGCCAGCAAACTCTCAAGGACAGGGGGTTCCACCGCGAACACCGGGGAGCTGTTTTTT.

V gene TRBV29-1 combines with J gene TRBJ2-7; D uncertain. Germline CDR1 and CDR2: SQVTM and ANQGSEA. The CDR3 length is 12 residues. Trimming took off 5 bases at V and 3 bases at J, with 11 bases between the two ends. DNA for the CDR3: TGCAGCGTTACCCAAGCTGACTACGAGCAGTACTTC. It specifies CSVTQADYEQYF.

CDR3 sequence: CASSIQANYEQYF. For the CDR3, the DNA is TGTGCCAGTAGTATCCAGGCGAACTACGAGCAGTACTTC. The chain recombines TRBV19 with TRBJ2-7; no reliable D call. Germline V lookup: CDR1 LNHDA, CDR2 SQIVND (reference sequence). The CDR3 runs 13 residues. The ends were cut back, 3 bases at V and 3 bases at J, with 9 bases in the middle.